The 19 T cell receptor beta chains presented below share a single source sample, sequenced in a study of blood T cell repertoires in COVID-19. Sequencing was performed with immunoSEQ multiplex PCR; in TCRdb, only in-frame clones are kept and a portion is missing. This sample has 37,000 or so clones; 75% to 90% occur once, and the top ten carry roughly 6%. The sequencing sample was made of peripheral blood. All receptors come from a human donor in a cohort sampled during active COVID-19.

The V call is TRBV28, the J call TRBJ2-1; tentatively, D is TRBD2 (7 bases). V was trimmed by 11 bases and J by 6 bases, leaving 26 bases between them. The CDR3 loop spans 16 amino acids. Germline assignment: CDR1 MDHEN and CDR2 SYDVKM. CDR3 in amino acids: CASSGASGNDGNEQFF. In DNA, the CDR3 is TGTGCCTCATCAGGGGCTAGCGGAAACGATGGCAATGAGCAGTTCTTC. The full variable domain, in which reference TRBV28 and TRBJ2-1 provide the parts outside the CDR3, is DVKVTQSSRYLVKRTGEKVFLECVQDMDHENMFWYRQDPGLGLRLIYFSYDVKMKEKGDIPEGYSVSREKKERFSLILESASTNQTSMYLCASSGASGNDGNEQFFGPGTRLTVL.

The genes are TRBV21-1 and TRBJ1-6. TRBV21-1 is a pseudogene locus. The CDR3 totals 16 residues. The CDR3 coding sequence is TGTGCCAGCAGGGCGATCGGGGAATCCTATAATTCACCCCTCCACTTT. Encoded protein: CASRAIGESYNSPLHF.

The V and J genes are TRBV19 and TRBJ2-5; TRBD1 is a possible D gene (6 bases). CDR3 size: 13 residues. V lost 5 bases and J lost 7, with 14 bases in between. Germline CDR1 LNHDA, CDR2 SQIVND (reference sequence). The CDR3 DNA reads as TGTGCCAGTAGTTCCGTGGGGGCCGGGACCCAGTACTTC. It translates to CASSSVGAGTQYF. Using reference TRBV19 and TRBJ2-5 for the parts outside the CDR3, the full variable domain is DGGITQSPKYLFRKEGQNVTLSCEQNLNHDAMYWYRQDPGQGLRLIYYSQIVNDFQKGDIAEGYSVSREKKESFPLTVTSAQKNPTAFYLCASSSVGAGTQYFGPGTRLLVL.

The V gene is TRBV13, the J gene TRBJ2-3; 10 nucleotides agree with TRBD2. The CDR3 contains 16 residues. The ends lost 0 bases at V and 4 bases at J; junction bases unmatched: 4. Germline loops: CDR1 PRHDT, CDR2 FYEKMQ (reference sequence). The CDR3 DNA reads as TGTGCCAGCAGCTTAGGCTCTAGCGGGAGCTCAGATACGCAGTATTTT. Translated: CASSLGSSGSSDTQYF.

This chain links TRBV19 with TRBJ1-1; TRBD1 aligns across 8 bases. V shed 3 bases, J shed 7 bases, and the junction held 10 bases outside the gene matches. CDR3 length: 15 amino acids. CDR1 is LNHDA and CDR2 is SQIVND in the germline V gene (reference sequence). Here the CDR3 DNA reads TGTGCCAGTAGTATGGGGACAGGCCTCGGGGGTGAAGCTTTCTTT. Amino acids: CASSMGTGLGGEAFF.

The chain carries TRBV30 and TRBJ2-3, with TRBD1 identical over 7 bases. V dropped 3 bases and J dropped 6; count of bases not matched to a gene: 6. The germline CDR1 and CDR2 sequences are GTSNPN and SVGIG (reference sequence). The CDR3 consists of 13 residues. The CDR3: CAWRLDRADTQYF. The CDR3 nucleotides are TGTGCCTGGAGACTCGACAGGGCCGATACGCAGTATTTT.

This clone appeared once. The chain recombines TRBV10-3 with TRBJ2-1; D ambiguous. Trimming left V 6 bases short and J 5 bases short, with 8 bases between. The CDR3 runs 12 residues. Per germline, CDR1 ENHRY and CDR2 SYGVKD. CDR3 amino acids: CAIRSTNNEQFF. The DNA of the CDR3 is TGTGCCATCAGATCTACCAACAATGAGCAGTTCTTC.

The chain couples TRBV4-2 to TRBJ1-3; D not resolved. Germline CDR1 LGHNA, CDR2 YNFKEQ. V was shortened by 4 bases and J by 0 bases, with 10 bases between the two germline ends. CDR3 length: 15 amino acids. DNA for the CDR3: TGTGCCAGCAGCCTTCCCGGGAGCTCTGGAAACACCATATATTTT. Its translation: CASSLPGSSGNTIYF.

The V gene is TRBV5-6, the J gene TRBJ1-5, with 9 bases lining up with TRBD1. Trimming cost V 3 bases and J 7 bases; bases outside gene matches: 11. The CDR3 is 16 amino acids. The germline gives CDR1 SGHDT, CDR2 YYEEEE. The CDR3 coding sequence is TGTGCCAGCAGCTCCATGGGGACAGGGATGGAACAGCCCCAGCATTTT. The encoded protein is CASSSMGTGMEQPQHF.

The chain combines TRBV30 with TRBJ1-2; unclear D gene. Looked up from germline, CDR1 is GTSNPN and CDR2 is SVGIG (reference sequence). Trimming cost V 2 bases and J 3 bases, with 10 bases left between them. This CDR3 is 13 amino acids long. CDR3 in amino acids: CAWSMSTDYGYTF. CDR3 in DNA: TGTGCCTGGAGTATGTCTACTGACTATGGCTACACCTTC.

The chain uses TRBV7-2 and TRBJ2-2; 10 bases line up with TRBD2. V was pared by 1 base and J by 4 bases, with 6 bases of the junction left unmatched. Germline-derived CDR1 and CDR2 are SGHTA and FQGNSA. The CDR3 length is 17 residues. This CDR3 reads CASSLGLAGVSTGELFF. The CDR3 nucleotides read TGTGCCAGCAGCTTAGGGCTAGCGGGAGTCAGCACCGGGGAGCTGTTTTTT.

The chain links TRBV24-1 to TRBJ1-2; the D gene is possibly TRBD1 (6 bases). CDR3 length equals 14 residues. With 6 bases removed from V and 2 bases from J, the gap between germline ends came to 12 bases. The V gene's germline CDR1 is KGHDR and CDR2 SFDVKD. The CDR3 region is CATSPTGFNYGYTF. The CDR3, as DNA: TGTGCCACCAGTCCGACAGGCTTCAACTATGGCTACACCTTC.

The rearrangement links TRBV19 to TRBJ2-3; 8 bases line up with TRBD2. Germline V gene sequence: CDR1 LNHDA, CDR2 SQIVND (reference sequence). Unmatched junction bases numbered 1, after V lost 4 bases and J lost 1 base. The CDR3 runs to 14 residues. CDR3 in amino acids: CASSTGGGTDTQYF. The CDR3, as DNA: TGTGCCAGTAGTACCGGGGGGGGCACAGATACGCAGTATTTT.

The chain has TRBV5-1 and TRBJ2-5; D is undetermined. The V and J ends lost 6 bases and 4 bases respectively, with 10 bases between them. This CDR3 region has 12 residues. Germline CDR1 SGHRS, CDR2 YFSETQ. The CDR3, as DNA: TGCGCCAGCACCTACGAGGCAGAGACCCAGTACTTC. The encoded protein is CASTYEAETQYF.

This chain joins TRBV29-1 and TRBJ2-2; D is uncertain. The CDR3 has 14 residues. Trimming took 6 bases from V and 0 from J, leaving 11 bases between them. Germline CDR1 reads SQVTM; CDR2 reads ANQGSEA. This CDR3 reads CSVQRQTNTGELFF. In DNA, the CDR3 is TGCAGCGTCCAGAGGCAGACGAACACCGGGGAGCTGTTTTTT.

The genes are TRBV5-6 and TRBJ2-7, with TRBD1 matching over 9 bases. The CDR3 has 14 residues. The germline V gene has CDR1 SGHDT and CDR2 YYEEEE. Trimming took 4 bases from V and 5 from J; bases not matched to a gene: 7. The CDR3 nucleotides are TGTGCCAGCAGCACTCGGACAGGGGCCAACGAGCAGTACTTC. Translated, it gives CASSTRTGANEQYF.

This chain joins TRBV27 and TRBJ1-1; 8 bases agree with TRBD1. Germline trimming cut 8 bases from V and 2 bases from J; bases unmatched to any gene: 4. CDR3 length equals 13 residues. Germline lookup yields CDR1 MNHEY and CDR2 SMNVEV (reference sequence). The CDR3 DNA reads as TGTGCCAGCCGCGGACAGGGAAACACTGAAGCTTTCTTT. This sequence encodes CASRGQGNTEAFF.

V gene TRBV10-1 combines with J gene TRBJ1-1; 7 positions match TRBD1. The germline gives CDR1 WNHNN, CDR2 SYGVQD (reference sequence). The junction had 17 bases not matched to a gene; V was cut back by 4 bases and J by 6 bases. The CDR3 loop spans 17 amino acids. The CDR3 protein is CASSGFIPTTGTAEAFF. The CDR3 region has the DNA TGCGCCAGCAGTGGGTTTATTCCCACGACAGGGACAGCTGAAGCTTTCTTT.

The V gene is TRBV6-5, the J gene TRBJ1-2; no definite D call. CDR3 length: 15 residues. V lost 6 bases and J 0 bases, leaving 14 bases between the germline ends. CDR1 and CDR2 (germline): MNHEY, SVGAGI. CDR3 DNA sequence: TGTGCCAGCAGGACGGGAGGGCTCCCTAACTATGGCTACACCTTC. It yields the protein CASRTGGLPNYGYTF.